Listed below are T cell receptor beta chains from one sample, sequenced in a study of blood T cell repertoires in COVID-19. Here immunoSEQ multiplex PCR was the method, and the copy in TCRdb shows in-frame clones only, minus some. The sample yields hundreds of thousands of clones, approximately 90% seen once. The source material was PBMCs or T cells enriched from blood (not recorded which). These receptors came from a man aged 25 to 45 who had recovered from COVID-19. Each CDR3 is given with its conserved first and last residue. Fields, in order: V gene, J gene, CDR3 protein.

v_call: TRBV7-8; j_call: TRBJ2-7; cdr3_aa: CASSWGGTSGSYEQYF
v_call: TRBV18; j_call: TRBJ2-2; cdr3_aa: CASSPGASGSSGELFF
v_call: TRBV27; j_call: TRBJ1-5; cdr3_aa: CASSSGTGGNQPQHF
v_call: TRBV3-1/TRBV3-2; j_call: TRBJ2-5; cdr3_aa: CASSQDGGGRGTQYF
v_call: TRBV3-1/TRBV3-2; j_call: TRBJ2-3; cdr3_aa: CASSPGQTSTDTQYF
v_call: TRBV20-1; j_call: TRBJ1-2; cdr3_aa: CSASNRDRSGYTF
v_call: TRBV9; j_call: TRBJ2-1; cdr3_aa: CASSADPSFLAGGNVQFF
v_call: TRBV30; j_call: TRBJ2-1; cdr3_aa: CAWSVRSQAQNEQFF
v_call: TRBV11-3; j_call: TRBJ2-1; cdr3_aa: CASSLTRSYNEQFF
v_call: TRBV30; j_call: TRBJ2-7; cdr3_aa: CAWSFGRLAEYEQYF
v_call: TRBV19; j_call: TRBJ1-5; cdr3_aa: CASSFRGANQPQHF
v_call: TRBV6-4; j_call: TRBJ2-1; cdr3_aa: CASSDSLRLSYNEQFF
v_call: TRBV5-1; j_call: TRBJ1-5; cdr3_aa: CANPPGGNQPQHF
v_call: TRBV28; j_call: TRBJ2-3; cdr3_aa: CASAPAITDTQYF
v_call: TRBV7-8; j_call: TRBJ1-3; cdr3_aa: CASSSSRGGQGRNTIYF
v_call: TRBV27; j_call: TRBJ1-5; cdr3_aa: CASSLGQNSNQPQHF
v_call: TRBV12-3/TRBV12-4; j_call: TRBJ1-2; cdr3_aa: CASSLGQDYGYTF